The TCR beta chain described here comes from a study of blood T cell repertoires in COVID-19. Overall study context: The United States, Italy and Spain supplied acute and convalescent COVID-19 samples. The analysed material was cDNA or gDNA that came from T cells, B-cell-depleted T cells, or PBMCs.

CDR1 and CDR2 from the germline V gene are MNHEY and SVGAGI. The V and J ends lost 2 bases and 4 bases respectively, with 9 bases between them. CDR3 size: 14 residues. This clone was seen only once. Authors' data handling: Researchers report that nucleated cell counts were estimated from reference gene primer amplification. Only in-frame clones appear in the TCRdb table, and some are missing; sequencing was by immunoSEQ multiplex PCR. From that table come the V and J calls and clone size; the DNA was used to work out D and trimming. The sample lists about 100,000 clones; almost 80% were seen once. V gene TRBV6-5 combines with J gene TRBJ2-1; D is undetermined. The sequencing sample was made of peripheral blood. This clonotype was sampled from an older woman with acute or convalescent COVID-19. The CDR3: CASSYGGVYNEQFF. The CDR3 DNA reads TGTGCCAGCAGTTACGGCGGAGTATACAATGAGCAGTTCTTC.